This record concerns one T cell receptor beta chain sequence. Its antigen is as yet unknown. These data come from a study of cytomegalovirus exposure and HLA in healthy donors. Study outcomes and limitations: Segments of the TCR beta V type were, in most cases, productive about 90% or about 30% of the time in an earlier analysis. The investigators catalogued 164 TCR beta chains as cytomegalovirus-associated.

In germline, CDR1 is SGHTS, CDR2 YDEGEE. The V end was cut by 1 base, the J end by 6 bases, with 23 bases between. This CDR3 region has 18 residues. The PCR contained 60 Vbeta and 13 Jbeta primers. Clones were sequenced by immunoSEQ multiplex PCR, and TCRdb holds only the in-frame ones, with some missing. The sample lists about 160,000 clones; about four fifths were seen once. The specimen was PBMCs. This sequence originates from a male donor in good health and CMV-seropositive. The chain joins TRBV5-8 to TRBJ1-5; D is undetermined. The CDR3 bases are TGTGCCAGCAGCTTGAATCACGGTGGCCAGGTCGTTGGTCAGCCCCAGCATTTT. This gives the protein CASSLNHGGQVVGQPQHF.